The 25 T cell receptor beta chains listed next were all sequenced from one sample in a study of response to subunit inactivated influenza vaccine. TCRdb recomputed calls from the RT-PCR reads with MiXCR, one row per CDR3 protein. The repertoire includes 450,000 to 600,000 distinct CDR3 sequences, around 8% of them detected once, and 10% to 15% sits in the top ten. This sample comprised PBMCs from blood, obtained approximately 25 months after vaccination. The receptors originated from a man between 50 and 75 years old who received an inactivated influenza vaccine.

This clonotype was seen repeatedly, ten times or more. This rearrangement joins TRBV4-3 to TRBJ2-1; D may be TRBD2 (7 bases). V shed 0 bases and J shed 7 bases, with 22 bases lying between them. This CDR3 has 18 residues. Germline lookup yields CDR1 LGHNA and CDR2 YSLEER. Written as DNA, the CDR3 is TGCGCCAGCAGCCAAGATCTGGGGGGGGGCAAGTACCTGAATGAGCAGTTCTTC. Residues: CASSQDLGGGKYLNEQFF.

J is TRBJ2-1 and V is TRBV7-2, with D tentatively TRBD1 (5 bases). Trimming removed 3 bases from V and 8 bases from J, with 11 bases in between. This CDR3 is built from 13 residues. The germline V gene encodes CDR1 SGHTA and CDR2 FQGNSA. The CDR3 DNA reads TGTGCCAGCAGCTTTACACAGGTCCATGAGCAGTTCTTC. It codes for CASSFTQVHEQFF.

This clonotype was counted at least ten times. This chain connects TRBV12-3 or TRBV12-4 to TRBJ2-7; D ambiguous. The CDR3 runs to 11 residues. Trimming removed 5 bases at V and 4 bases at J, with 6 bases between. CDR3 region: CASSNGYEQYF. The CDR3 DNA sequence: TGTGCCAGCAGTAACGGGTACGAGCAGTACTTC.

V and J are TRBV4-2 and TRBJ2-1, with D unclear. From germline, CDR1 is LGHNA and CDR2 YNFKEQ. The CDR3 length is 13 residues. With 0 bases removed from V and 10 bases from J, the gap between germline ends came to 10 bases. This CDR3 is CASSQDLASEQFF. The CDR3 nucleotides are TGTGCCAGCAGCCAAGATCTGGCGTCCGAGCAGTTCTTC.

The chain couples TRBV9 to TRBJ2-1; weak D call: TRBD1 (6 bases). Trimming took 0 bases from V and 4 from J, leaving 11 bases between them. The CDR3 is 15 amino acids. CDR1 is SGDLS and CDR2 is YYNGEE in the germline V gene. DNA of the CDR3: TGTGCCAGCAGCGTAGATACAGGGAGATACAATGAGCAGTTCTTC. Protein: CASSVDTGRYNEQFF.

V is TRBV6-5 and J is TRBJ2-2; 9 positions match TRBD2. With 2 bases clipped from V and 6 bases from J, the junction kept 1 base outside the gene matches. Germline V lookup: CDR1 MNHEY, CDR2 SVGAGI. The CDR3 length is 14 residues. CDR3 DNA: TGTGCCAGCAGTTACAGACTAGCGGCCGGGGAGCTGTTTTTT. Translation gives CASSYRLAAGELFF.

This clonotype was seen ten or more times. The chain links TRBV3-1 to TRBJ2-5, with 7 bases fitting TRBD1. V was pared by 4 bases and J by 10 bases, with 12 bases of the junction left unmatched. The CDR3 runs to 14 residues. Looked up from germline, CDR1 is LGHDT and CDR2 is YNNKEL (reference sequence). CDR3 DNA: TGTGCCAGCAGCCCCCAGACAGGGCAAAGCGGCCAGTACTTC. Translating it yields CASSPQTGQSGQYF.

This clonotype was detected many times. The rearrangement joins TRBV3-1 to TRBJ2-7, with D possibly matching TRBD1 (5 bases). CDR1 and CDR2 (germline): LGHDT, YNNKEL (reference sequence). The CDR3 sequence is 13 residues long. Trimming pared 2 bases from V and 5 bases from J, leaving 10 bases between. The CDR3 spells CASSQLSGNEQYF. For the CDR3, the DNA is TGTGCCAGCAGCCAATTGTCAGGGAACGAGCAGTACTTC.

This clonotype was detected only a few times. The V gene is TRBV4-2, the J gene TRBJ2-2, with 10 bases matching TRBD1. The CDR3 loop spans 15 amino acids. CDR1 LGHNA and CDR2 YNFKEQ come from the germline V gene. V lost 4 bases, J lost 6 bases, and 5 bases stayed unmatched. The CDR3 DNA reads as TGTGCCAGCAGCCCCCGGGACAGGGGCCCCGGGGAGCTGTTTTTT. This translates into CASSPRDRGPGELFF.

This clonotype was seen a single time. V gene TRBV15 combines with J gene TRBJ2-2; D uncertain. Germline CDR1 and CDR2: LNHNV and YYDKDF (reference sequence). V lost 1 base to trimming and J lost 3 bases, with 9 bases between them. The CDR3 covers 15 residues. The CDR3, as DNA: TGTGCCACCAGCAGAGGATTGGCCCACACCGGGGAGCTGTTTTTT. Its protein product is CATSRGLAHTGELFF.

J is TRBJ2-7 and V is TRBV10-3, with a tentative D call TRBD1 (5 bases). Trimming stripped 6 bases from V and 4 bases from J, with 7 bases between. This CDR3 is 11 amino acids long. From germline, CDR1 is ENHRY and CDR2 SYGVKD. CDR3 DNA: TGTGCCATCAGACAGGATTACGAGCAGTACTTC. This gives the protein CAIRQDYEQYF.

This clonotype was seen many times. The chain uses TRBV7-3 and TRBJ2-3; D is ambiguous. The length of the CDR3 is 13 residues. CDR1 and CDR2 from the germline V gene are SGHTA and FQGTGA. V lost 5 bases, J lost 4 bases, and 10 bases lay in between. The DNA of the CDR3 is TGTGCCAGCAGCGGTATAGTCGCAGATACGCAGTATTTT. It translates to CASSGIVADTQYF.

This clonotype was observed a few times. The rearrangement joins TRBV20-1 to TRBJ2-3; D is uncertain. The V end lost 1 base, the J end lost 0 bases, and 8 bases lay between the germline ends. Germline loops: CDR1 DFQATT, CDR2 SNEGSKA (reference sequence). The CDR3 totals 14 residues. The CDR3 region is CSARVWVSTDTQYF. The CDR3 nucleotides are TGCAGTGCTAGAGTCTGGGTCAGCACAGATACGCAGTATTTT.

This clonotype has only a few counts. The CDR3: CASSPSNRVSREKLFF. The DNA for the CDR3 is TGTGCCAGCAGCCCGAGCAATCGGGTTAGTCGGGAAAAACTGTTTTTT. The V and J genes are TRBV6-1 and TRBJ1-4; D ambiguous. Germline V lookup: CDR1 MNHNS, CDR2 SASEGT. The V end was cut by 6 bases, the J end by 8 bases, with 22 bases between. CDR3 size: 16 residues.

In this sample, this clonotype turned up a few times. The chain joins TRBV20-1 to TRBJ2-7; no clear D. The CDR3 totals 13 residues. The germline V gene has CDR1 DFQATT and CDR2 SNEGSKA (reference sequence). CDR3 region: CRPGSPFRREQYF. CDR3 DNA: TGCAGACCTGGAAGCCCCTTTCGACGCGAGCAGTACTTC.

This clonotype was counted ten times or more. The rearrangement links TRBV29-1 to TRBJ2-1; D is ambiguous. This CDR3 region has 13 residues. The V gene lost 5 bases and the J gene lost 1 base, with 9 bases spanning the gap. The V gene's germline CDR1 is SQVTM and CDR2 ANQGSEA. This CDR3 reads CSVPQTSYNEQFF. The CDR3, as DNA: TGCAGCGTTCCCCAAACGTCCTACAATGAGCAGTTCTTC.

V usage is TRBV6-1 and J usage is TRBJ1-6; perhaps TRBD1 as D (6 bases). The length of the CDR3 is 15 residues. Germline CDR1 reads MNHNS; CDR2 reads SASEGT. Trimming took 6 bases from V and 1 from J, leaving 10 bases between them. The CDR3 DNA reads as TGTGCCAGCAGCAAACAGGGTTCCTATAATTCACCCCTCCACTTT. Its protein is CASSKQGSYNSPLHF.

The V gene is TRBV6-2 or TRBV6-3, the J gene TRBJ2-1; D might be TRBD1 (5 bases). Germline V lookup: CDR1 MNHEY, CDR2 SVGEGT. Between the trimmed V and J ends, which lost 6 bases and 7 bases, there was a span of 16 bases. The CDR3 consists of 14 residues. The CDR3 DNA is TGTGCCAGCAGCGAGAAGGGGTTGAGTAATGAGCAGTTCTTC. Translation: CASSEKGLSNEQFF.

This clonotype has a count of ten or more. In DNA, the CDR3 is TGCGCCAGCAGCTTGGGGCAGGGGGCTTCACCCCTCCACTTT. Protein sequence: CASSLGQGASPLHF. The chain recombines TRBV5-1 with TRBJ1-6, with 8 bases that match TRBD1. V was clipped by 0 bases and J by 9 bases; unmatched bases: 2. From germline, CDR1 is SGHRS and CDR2 YFSETQ. CDR3 length equals 14 residues. The complete variable domain, with remaining parts taken from reference TRBV5-1 and TRBJ1-6, reads KAGVTQTPRYLIKTRGQQVTLSCSPISGHRSVSWYQQTPGQGLQFLFEYFSETQRNKGNFPGRFSGRQFSNSRSEMNVSTLELGDSALYLCASSLGQGASPLHFGNGTRLTVT.

This clonotype was counted at least ten times. This chain uses TRBV9 with TRBJ2-7, with TRBD2 matching 12 bases. Trimming cost V 5 bases and J 5 bases; bases outside gene matches: 8. In germline, CDR1 is SGDLS, CDR2 YYNGEE. The CDR3 covers 15 residues. CDR3 coding DNA: TGTGCCAGCAGTCCGCGACTAGCGGGGGTCAACGAGCAGTACTTC. It yields the protein CASSPRLAGVNEQYF.

This clonotype was seen many times. This chain joins TRBV6-2 or TRBV6-3 and TRBJ1-5; the D is unclear. The germline V gene has CDR1 MNHEY and CDR2 SVGEGT. Trimming cost V 5 bases and J 0 bases, with 5 bases left between them. The CDR3 has 13 residues. CDR3 loop: CASSRPSNQPQHF. DNA for the CDR3: TGTGCCAGCAGTCGCCCTAGCAATCAGCCCCAGCATTTT.

This clonotype has a count of ten or more. The rearrangement uses TRBV6-1 and TRBJ2-7; 7 nucleotides align to TRBD1. V shed 4 bases, J shed 3 bases, and the junction held 3 bases outside the gene matches. The CDR3 sequence is 13 residues long. The germline gives CDR1 MNHNS, CDR2 SASEGT. CDR3 in amino acids: CASSGGQNYEQYF. For the CDR3, the DNA is TGTGCCAGCAGTGGGGGACAGAACTACGAGCAGTACTTC.

This clonotype showed up just a few times. The V gene is TRBV2, the J gene TRBJ2-7, with 14 nucleotides matching TRBD2. This CDR3 has 19 residues. The germline CDR1 and CDR2 sequences are SNHLY and FYNNEI. V dropped 8 bases and J dropped 0; count of bases not matched to a gene: 15. The CDR3 DNA reads as TGTGCCAGCGTACGGTTGATCCGGACTAGCGGGGGGACCTCCTACGAGCAGTACTTC. Its protein product is CASVRLIRTSGGTSYEQYF.

This clonotype was found a few times. The rearrangement uses TRBV19 and TRBJ1-5; 8 nucleotides match TRBD1. Trimming removed 5 bases from V and 1 base from J; junction bases left unmatched: 16. Germline CDR1 is LNHDA and CDR2 is SQIVND (reference sequence). This CDR3 is 19 amino acids long. The CDR3 sequence is CASSARDRSIKESNQPQHF. For the CDR3, the DNA is TGTGCCAGTAGTGCCCGGGACAGGTCAATCAAGGAGAGCAATCAGCCCCAGCATTTT.

Details on this clonotype: This is likely a read error, given that the CDR3 carries no conserved phenylalanine or tryptophan at its end. It is unclear where the CDR3 begins or ends on the DNA, so no DNA is shown, and the CDR3 is as TCRdb lists it. The chain links TRBV21-1 to TRBJ1-4. TRBV21-1 counts as a pseudogene. The CDR3 has 12 residues if both end residues are counted. The CDR3 reads CASSPWDCRVTI.